These T cell receptor beta chains were read from a single sample in a study of T cell responses to AZD1222 COVID-19 vaccine. Repertoires were generated with immunoSEQ multiplex PCR, while TCRdb's copy carries only in-frame clones and drops some. Of 150,000 to 200,000 clones detected, roughly nine tenths appear once; the ten largest clones hold 1% to 1.5%. The sequencing here drew on peripheral blood, taken 28 days after the second AZD1222 dose. The receptors derive from an adult who received the AZD1222 COVID-19 vaccine. CDR3s include the opening cysteine and the closing phenylalanine or tryptophan. The order of the fields is J gene, D gene, V gene, clone size, CDR3 protein, CDR3 DNA. A D gene is named only where the DNA matches it firmly. Clone size is not always given. Where it is, it says once, few, many or a class for expanded clones.

TRBJ1-1 . TRBV5-6 . CASSSDLYMGAGTEAFF TGTGCCAGCAGCTCGGACTTATATATGGGCGCGGGCACTGAAGCTTTCTTT
TRBJ1-2 . TRBV10-3 . CAISVGRAGYGYTF TGTGCCATCAGTGTCGGACGGGCGGGCTATGGCTACACCTTC
TRBJ1-1 . TRBV6-5 . CASSYGGRSTEAFF TGTGCCAGCAGTTACGGGGGGCGAAGCACTGAAGCTTTCTTT
TRBJ1-1 TRBD1 TRBV18 . CASSPDRGSYTEAFF TGTGCCAGCTCACCAGACAGGGGGTCATACACTGAAGCTTTCTTT
TRBJ1-1 . TRBV27 . CASSFSGANTEAFF TGTGCCAGCAGTTTTAGCGGGGCGAACACTGAAGCTTTCTTT
TRBJ2-5 . TRBV11-3 . CASSLGLGGETQYF TGTGCCAGCAGCCTTGGACTAGGGGGAGAGACCCAGTACTTC
TRBJ2-5 . TRBV7-2 . CASSQTGAQETQYF TGTGCCAGCAGCCAGACTGGGGCCCAAGAGACCCAGTACTTC
TRBJ2-3 . TRBV6-4 . CASSEAPGYGTQYF TGTGCCAGCAGTGAGGCCCCCGGGTACGGTACGCAGTATTTT
TRBJ2-3 TRBD2 TRBV28 . CASSLSTSGISTDTQYF TGTGCCAGCAGTTTATCGACTAGCGGGATCAGCACAGATACGCAGTATTTT
TRBJ2-1 . TRBV11-3 . CASSLELNNEQFF TGTGCCAGCAGCTTGGAACTGAACAATGAGCAGTTCTTC
TRBJ2-2 TRBD1 TRBV4-3 . CASSLTGGGTGELFF TGCGCCAGCAGCCTAACAGGGGGTGGCACCGGGGAGCTGTTTTTT
TRBJ1-1 . TRBV12-5 . CASGPGRTTEAFF TGTGCTAGTGGCCCGGGACGGACCACTGAAGCTTTCTTT
TRBJ2-6 . TRBV10-3 . CAISVSGDSGANVLTF TGTGCCATCAGTGTGTCGGGGGACTCTGGGGCCAACGTCCTGACTTTC
TRBJ1-3 TRBD1 TRBV11-2 . CASSLKPGQGLLGNTIYF TGTGCCAGCAGCTTGAAGCCGGGACAGGGATTACTTGGAAACACCATATATTTT
TRBJ2-3 TRBD1 TRBV27 . CASSLRQGVDTQYF TGTGCCAGCAGTTTAAGACAGGGAGTGGATACGCAGTATTTT
TRBJ1-1 . TRBV6-1 . CASSRTENTEAFF TGTGCCAGCAGTCGGACGGAGAACACTGAAGCTTTCTTT
TRBJ1-5 . TRBV3-1/TRBV3-2 . CASSQGTGDSQPQHF TGTGCCAGCAGCCAAGGGACCGGGGATAGTCAGCCCCAGCATTTT
TRBJ2-1 . TRBV20-1 . CSATPNSEQFF TGCAGTGCCACCCCCAATAGTGAGCAGTTCTTC
TRBJ1-6 . TRBV25-1 . CASNSVTAARDSPLHF TGTGCCAGCAATTCCGTCACGGCGGCTCGTGATTCACCCCTCCACTTT
TRBJ1-1 . TRBV18 . CASSPGRGDTEAFF TGTGCCAGCTCTCCCGGGAGGGGGGACACTGAAGCTTTCTTT
TRBJ1-2 . TRBV7-9 . CASSLDLSGAGYTF TGTGCCAGCAGCTTAGATTTGTCAGGGGCTGGCTACACCTTC
TRBJ2-7 . TRBV23-1 . CASSHPGKDEQYF TGCGCCAGCAGTCATCCGGGAAAGGACGAGCAGTACTTC
TRBJ2-1 . TRBV5-1 . CASSLAHGGPNEQFF TGCGCCAGCAGCTTGGCCCACGGGGGGCCGAATGAGCAGTTCTTC
TRBJ2-7 TRBD2 TRBV27 . CASRDRGGLAGEGYEQYF TGTGCCAGCAGAGACAGGGGCGGACTAGCGGGAGAGGGCTACGAGCAGTACTTC
TRBJ2-1 . TRBV7-3 . CASSLIADYYNEQFF TGTGCCAGCAGCTTAATTGCAGATTACTACAATGAGCAGTTCTTC
TRBJ2-4 . TRBV3-1/TRBV3-2 . CASSAQANKNIQYF TGTGCCAGCAGCGCCCAGGCGAACAAAAACATTCAGTACTTC
TRBJ2-3 . TRBV5-3 once CARSLDSPLGSDTQYF TGTGCCAGAAGCTTGGACTCCCCCCTAGGGTCTGATACGCAGTATTTT
TRBJ1-4 TRBD1 TRBV30 . CAWSPLRGQVLEKLFF TGTGCCTGGAGTCCGTTACGGGGACAGGTTTTGGAAAAACTGTTTTTT
TRBJ2-3 TRBD2 TRBV24-1 once CATSDPRTSQFTDTQYF TGTGCCACCAGTGACCCCAGGACTAGCCAATTCACAGATACGCAGTATTTT